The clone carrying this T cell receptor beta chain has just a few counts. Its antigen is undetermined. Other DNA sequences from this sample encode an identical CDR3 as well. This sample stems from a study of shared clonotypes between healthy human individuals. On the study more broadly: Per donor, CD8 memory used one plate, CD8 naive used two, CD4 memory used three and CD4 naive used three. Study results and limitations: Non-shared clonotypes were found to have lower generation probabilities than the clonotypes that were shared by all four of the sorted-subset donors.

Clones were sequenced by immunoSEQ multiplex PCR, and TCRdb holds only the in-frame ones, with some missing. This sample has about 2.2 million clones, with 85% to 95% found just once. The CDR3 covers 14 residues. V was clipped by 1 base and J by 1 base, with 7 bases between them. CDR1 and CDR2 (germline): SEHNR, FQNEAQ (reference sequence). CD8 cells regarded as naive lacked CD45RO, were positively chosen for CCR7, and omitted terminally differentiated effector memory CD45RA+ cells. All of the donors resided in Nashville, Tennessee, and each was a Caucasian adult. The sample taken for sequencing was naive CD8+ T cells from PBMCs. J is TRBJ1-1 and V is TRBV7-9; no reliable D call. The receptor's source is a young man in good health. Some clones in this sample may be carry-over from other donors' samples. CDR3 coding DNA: TGTGCCAGCAGCTTAGTGGGCGGGAACACTGAAGCTTTCTTT. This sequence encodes CASSLVGGNTEAFF.